What follows are 18 T cell receptor beta chains derived from one specimen sequenced in a study of blood T cells in healthy people across ages. PCR was performed a second time for 7 to 11 cycles using a sample-barcoded 5' primer and a J-beta primer mix. TCRdb reprocessed the 5' RACE reads with MiXCR, giving one entry per CDR3 protein. The sample yields some 930,000 distinct CDR3 sequences, almost 30% seen once. These data are also associated with another study on T cells of mothers and their children.

The sequenced sample was blood. The receptor source for this set is a woman aged 40 to 50 in good health.

V and J are TRBV29-1 and TRBJ2-7; 9 bases fit TRBD1. This CDR3 region has 14 residues. V trimming: 5 bases; J trimming: 3 bases; junction bases outside the gene matches: 8. From germline, CDR1 is SQVTM and CDR2 ANQGSEA. The CDR3 reads CSVTGQGINYEQYF. For the CDR3, the DNA is TGCAGCGTTACCGGACAGGGGATCAACTACGAGCAGTACTTC.

This sequence joins TRBV6-2 or TRBV6-3 and TRBJ1-5, with D perhaps TRBD1 (6 bases). The CDR3 runs 16 residues. The V and J ends lost 0 bases and 7 bases respectively, with 16 bases between them. The germline gives CDR1 MNHEY, CDR2 SVGEGT. The CDR3 loop reads CASSYSKAGAPQPQHF. CDR3 bases: TGTGCCAGCAGTTACTCGAAGGCGGGGGCGCCCCAGCCCCAGCATTTT.

This clonotype was found a few times. The CDR3 protein is CASSGLRGAKNIQYF. The CDR3 DNA reads TGTGCCAGCAGTGGTCTTAGGGGGGCCAAAAACATTCAGTACTTC. The chain links TRBV2 to TRBJ2-4; D might be TRBD1 (6 bases). CDR3 length: 15 amino acids. V was trimmed by 4 bases and J by 1 base, leaving 11 bases between them. CDR1 and CDR2 from the germline V gene are SNHLY and FYNNEI. The full variable domain, completed using reference TRBV2 and TRBJ2-4, is EPEVTQTPSHQVTQMGQEVILRCVPISNHLYFYWYRQILGQKVEFLVSFYNNEISEKSEIFDDQFSVERPDGSNFTLKIRSTKLEDSAMYFCASSGLRGAKNIQYFGAGTRLSVL.

There are many counts of this clonotype. The chain combines TRBV5-1 with TRBJ2-5; no definite D call. Germline loops: CDR1 SGHRS, CDR2 YFSETQ. Trimming removed 6 bases from V and 2 bases from J, with 14 bases in between. The CDR3 loop spans 14 amino acids. In DNA form, the CDR3 reads TGCGCCAGCATCCGTGACATAGGGCAAGAGACCCAGTACTTC. Encoded protein: CASIRDIGQETQYF.

The chain links TRBV6-1 to TRBJ1-5, with D perhaps TRBD1 (6 bases). This CDR3 has 19 amino acids. Germline CDR1 reads MNHNS; CDR2 reads SASEGT. Deletions cut 7 bases from V and 4 bases from J, with 29 bases between. CDR3 in amino acids: CASTGKGGVSVGINQPQHF. The CDR3 DNA reads TGTGCCAGCACAGGAAAGGGGGGGGTTTCCGTCGGGATTAATCAGCCCCAGCATTTT.

As concerns this clonotype: Being one base from a much bigger clone, this may be a read error. The genes are TRBV6-4 and TRBJ2-1; D ambiguous. CDR1 and CDR2 from the germline V gene are MRHNA and SNTAGT. This CDR3 is 14 amino acids long. CDR3 in amino acids: CTSSDSALANEQFF. For the CDR3, the DNA is TGTACCAGCAGTGACTCGGCGCTCGCCAATGAGCAGTTCTTC.

The chain couples TRBV2 to TRBJ2-4; 13 nucleotides line up with TRBD2. V was clipped by 4 bases and J by 0 bases; unmatched bases: 6. The CDR3 is 18 residues long. Per the germline V gene, CDR1 is SNHLY and CDR2 is FYNNEI. The CDR3 here is CASSGTSGGRIAKNIQYF. In DNA, the CDR3 is TGTGCCAGCAGTGGGACTAGCGGGGGCCGAATAGCCAAAAACATTCAGTACTTC.

The sample holds a few counts of this clonotype. The chain links TRBV14 to TRBJ2-7, with TRBD1 matching over 8 bases. The CDR3 covers 14 residues. V lost 5 bases and J lost 4; bases outside the gene matches: 7. Germline V CDR1 and CDR2: SGHDN, FVKESK. The CDR3 here is CASSNSGGGYEQYF. The CDR3, as DNA: TGTGCCAGCAGCAACTCAGGGGGCGGGTACGAGCAGTACTTC.

The chain carries TRBV5-1 and TRBJ2-5; D possibly corresponds to TRBD1 (6 bases). The V and J ends lost 2 bases and 11 bases respectively, with 25 bases between them. Germline V lookup: CDR1 SGHRS, CDR2 YFSETQ. This CDR3 comprises 16 residues. The CDR3 DNA sequence: TGCGCCAGCAGCTTTCAGGGGAACGGGGTGAAAAATAAGCAGTACTTC. Translating it yields CASSFQGNGVKNKQYF.

In this sample, this clonotype turned up a few times. The rearrangement links TRBV29-1 to TRBJ2-3; 13 nucleotides match TRBD2. The CDR3 spans 15 residues. Germline lookup yields CDR1 SQVTM and CDR2 ANQGSEA. J lost 3 bases, V lost 4 bases, and 4 bases had no gene match. The CDR3 region has the DNA TGCAGCGTTGGAACTAGCGGGGGGGCGACAGATACGCAGTATTTT. It yields the protein CSVGTSGGATDTQYF.

The chain has TRBV20-1 and TRBJ2-1, with D possibly being TRBD1 or TRBD2 (6 bases each). Germline CDR1 DFQATT, CDR2 SNEGSKA (reference sequence). Trimming pared 6 bases from V and 6 bases from J, leaving 21 bases between. The CDR3 totals 15 residues. The CDR3 region has the DNA TGCAGTGCCTCGGAGATACCGGGGGCCTTCAATGAGCAGTTCTTC. Protein sequence: CSASEIPGAFNEQFF.

In its sample, this clonotype was seen many times. CDR3 coding DNA: TGCGCCAGCAGCGCGGGACTAGCGGGGGGCTACGAGCAGTACTTC. It encodes CASSAGLAGGYEQYF. V usage is TRBV5-1 and J usage is TRBJ2-7; 15 bases are a match to TRBD2. With 4 bases clipped from V and 3 bases from J, the junction kept 2 bases outside the gene matches. This CDR3 comprises 15 residues. The V gene's germline CDR1 is SGHRS and CDR2 YFSETQ.

This clonotype was detected a few times. Sequence at one end of the junction differs from germline and may be a read error. V usage is TRBV5-1 and J usage is TRBJ2-6; D is uncertain. Germline CDR1 is SGHRS and CDR2 is YFSETQ. This CDR3 contains 14 residues. The CDR3 loop is CANSLAPGANVLTF. In nucleotides, the CDR3 is TGCGCCAACAGCTTGGCCCCTGGGGCCAACGTCCTGACTTTC.

This chain connects TRBV4-3 to TRBJ1-2; D remains unclear. The CDR3 is 15 amino acids. Germline loops: CDR1 LGHNA, CDR2 YSLEER. V lost 3 bases, J lost 1 base, and 12 bases lay in between. CDR3 nucleotides: TGCGCCAGCAGCCAGGAGAGGAAGGTTAACTATGGCTACACCTTC. This translates into CASSQERKVNYGYTF.

This clonotype has ten or more counts. The chain uses TRBV12-3 or TRBV12-4 and TRBJ1-5; TRBD1 aligns across 7 bases. Germline trimming cut 6 bases from V and 2 bases from J; bases unmatched to any gene: 4. The CDR3 spans 14 residues. The chain's CDR3 is CASSHDRGNQPQHF. CDR3 coding DNA: TGTGCCAGCAGCCACGACAGGGGCAATCAGCCCCAGCATTTT.

The table lists this clonotype with a few counts. J is TRBJ1-1 and V is TRBV4-1; weak D call: TRBD1 (5 bases). The V end was cut by 0 bases, the J end by 5 bases, with 16 bases between. Germline V CDR1 and CDR2: MGHRA, YSYEKL. This CDR3 is 16 amino acids long. Written as DNA, the CDR3 is TGCGCCAGCAGCCAAGATCTAGGGGCCTCGAGAACTGAAGCTTTCTTT. Protein product: CASSQDLGASRTEAFF.

This clonotype has more than one count but fewer than ten. This chain's CDR3 is CASSSSPGPGQPQHF. DNA for the CDR3: TGTGCCAGCAGCTCCTCCCCAGGACCGGGGCAGCCCCAGCATTTT. The J gene is TRBJ1-5, the V gene TRBV7-2, with D unclear. Per germline, CDR1 SGHTA and CDR2 FQGNSA. Deletions cut 4 bases from V and 7 bases from J, with 17 bases between. The CDR3 runs 15 residues.

The chain uses TRBV7-2 and TRBJ1-5, with D perhaps matching TRBD1 or TRBD2 (6 bases each). TRBJ2-3 explains the end of the DNA better; the J call may be wrong. The CDR3 is 13 residues long. The germline gives CDR1 SGHTA, CDR2 FQGNSA. Written as DNA, the CDR3 is TGTGCCAGCAGCTTCGGGGGCAATCAGCCCCAGTATTTT. Translation: CASSFGGNQPQYF.